This note documents a single T cell receptor (beta chain) sequence. The data were obtained in a study of cytomegalovirus exposure and HLA in healthy donors. There are 14 residues in the CDR3. J lost 6 bases, V lost 3 bases, and 5 bases had no gene match. CDR1 is SGHVS and CDR2 is FNYEAQ in the germline V gene. The PCR employed 60 Vbeta primers together with 13 Jbeta primers. Some clones are missing from TCRdb's copy, which holds only in-frame ones; the method was immunoSEQ multiplex PCR. The sample consists of about 190,000 clones, roughly three quarters of them appearing once. This receptor was obtained from a woman aged 18-29 years in good health and CMV-seronegative. This chain uses TRBV7-6 with TRBJ2-7; 10 positions agree with TRBD1. The source material was PBMCs. This CDR3 reads CASSLTGGDGEQYF. The CDR3 nucleotides read TGTGCCAGCAGCTTGACAGGGGGCGACGGCGAGCAGTACTTC.